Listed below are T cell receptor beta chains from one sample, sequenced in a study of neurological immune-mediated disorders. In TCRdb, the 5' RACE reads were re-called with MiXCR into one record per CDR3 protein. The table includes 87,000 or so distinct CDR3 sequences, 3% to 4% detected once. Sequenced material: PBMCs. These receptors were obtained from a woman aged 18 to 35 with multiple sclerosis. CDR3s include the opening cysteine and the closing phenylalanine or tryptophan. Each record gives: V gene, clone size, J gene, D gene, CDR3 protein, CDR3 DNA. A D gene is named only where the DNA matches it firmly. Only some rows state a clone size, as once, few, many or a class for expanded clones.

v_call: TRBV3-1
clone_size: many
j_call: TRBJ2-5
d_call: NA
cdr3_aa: CASSDNQETQYF
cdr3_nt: TGTGCCAGCAGCGATAATCAAGAGACCCAGTACTTC

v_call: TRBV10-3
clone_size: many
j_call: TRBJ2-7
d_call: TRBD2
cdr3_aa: CAISGPLAGGAYEQYF
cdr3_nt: TGTGCCATCAGTGGACCCTTAGCGGGGGGGGCCTACGAGCAGTACTTC

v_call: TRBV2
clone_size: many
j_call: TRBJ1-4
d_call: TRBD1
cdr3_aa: CASRTGVEKLFF
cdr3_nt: TGTGCCAGCCGGACAGGGGTCGAAAAACTGTTTTTT

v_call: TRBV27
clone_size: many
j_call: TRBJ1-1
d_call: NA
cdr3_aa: CASSLTGWSTEAFF
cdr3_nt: TGTGCCAGCAGTTTAACAGGTTGGAGCACTGAAGCTTTCTTT

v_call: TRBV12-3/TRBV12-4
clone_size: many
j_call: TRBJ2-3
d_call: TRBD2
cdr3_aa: CASTTGLAVDTQYF
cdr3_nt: TGTGCCAGCACCACCGGACTAGCGGTGGATACGCAGTATTTT

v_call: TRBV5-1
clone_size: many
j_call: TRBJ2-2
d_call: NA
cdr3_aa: CASSRLGDTGELFF
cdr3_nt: TGCGCCAGCAGCCGGTTGGGGGACACCGGGGAGCTGTTTTTT

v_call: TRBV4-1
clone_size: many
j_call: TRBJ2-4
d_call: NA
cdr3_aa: CASSPGGARSLAKNIQYF
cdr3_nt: TGCGCCAGCAGCCCTGGGGGTGCACGGTCCCTAGCCAAAAACATTCAGTACTTC

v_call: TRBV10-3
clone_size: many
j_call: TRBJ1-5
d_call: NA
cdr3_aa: CAIRDPGGNQPQHF
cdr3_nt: TGTGCCATCAGGGACCCAGGGGGCAATCAGCCCCAGCATTTT

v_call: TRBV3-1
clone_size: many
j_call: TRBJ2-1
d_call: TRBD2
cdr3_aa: CASSLSGEGPHVFF
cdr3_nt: TGTGCCAGCAGCCTAAGCGGGGAGGGACCCCATGTATTCTTC

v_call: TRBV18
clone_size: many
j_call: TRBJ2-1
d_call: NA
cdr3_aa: CASSPVLGSYNEQFF
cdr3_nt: TGTGCCAGCTCACCAGTCTTGGGCTCCTACAATGAGCAGTTCTTC

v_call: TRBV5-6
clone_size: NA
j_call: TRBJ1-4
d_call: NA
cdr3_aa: CASSNQGYEKLFF
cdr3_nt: TGTGCCAGCAGCAATCAGGGCTATGAAAAACTGTTTTTT

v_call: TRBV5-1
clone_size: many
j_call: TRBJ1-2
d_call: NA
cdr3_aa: CASSTDPAGARGGYTF
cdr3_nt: TGCGCCAGCAGCACCGATCCTGCAGGGGCGCGTGGAGGCTACACCTTC

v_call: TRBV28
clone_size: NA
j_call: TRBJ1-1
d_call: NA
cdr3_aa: CASSYRVGGPEAFF
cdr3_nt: TGTGCCAGCAGCTACAGGGTTGGGGGCCCTGAAGCTTTCTTT

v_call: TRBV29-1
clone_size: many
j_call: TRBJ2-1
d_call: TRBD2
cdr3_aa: CSAETSAGNEQFF
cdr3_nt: TGCAGCGCAGAGACTAGCGCTGGGAATGAGCAGTTCTTC

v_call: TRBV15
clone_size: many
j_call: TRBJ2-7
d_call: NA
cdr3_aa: CATSRVGDIREQYF
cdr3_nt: TGTGCCACCAGCAGAGTCGGGGATATACGCGAGCAGTACTTC

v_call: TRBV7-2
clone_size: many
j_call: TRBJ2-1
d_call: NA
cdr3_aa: CASSPVQGSVNEQFF
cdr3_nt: TGTGCCAGCAGCCCCGTCCAGGGGTCCGTCAATGAGCAGTTCTTC

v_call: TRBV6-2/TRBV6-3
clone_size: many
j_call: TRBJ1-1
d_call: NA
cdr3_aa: CASSYGGALNTEAFF
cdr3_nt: TGTGCCAGCAGTTACGGCGGGGCCCTGAACACTGAAGCTTTCTTT

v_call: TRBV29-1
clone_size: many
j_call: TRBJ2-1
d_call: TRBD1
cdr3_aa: CSAPGQGYNEQFF
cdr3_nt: TGCAGCGCACCGGGACAGGGATACAATGAGCAGTTCTTC

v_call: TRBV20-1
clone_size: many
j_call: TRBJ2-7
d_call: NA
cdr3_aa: CSVDNPLGGTYEQYF
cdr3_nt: TGCAGTGTCGACAACCCACTCGGGGGAACCTACGAGCAGTACTTC

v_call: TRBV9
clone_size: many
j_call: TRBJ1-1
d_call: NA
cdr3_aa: CASSKRTGALNTEAFF
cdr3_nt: TGTGCCAGCAGCAAACGGACGGGGGCCTTGAACACTGAAGCTTTCTTT

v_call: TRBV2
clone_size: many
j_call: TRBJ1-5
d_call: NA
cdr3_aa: CASSEGGSLGPQHF
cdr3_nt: TGTGCCAGCAGTGAGGGGGGGTCCTTAGGGCCCCAGCATTTT

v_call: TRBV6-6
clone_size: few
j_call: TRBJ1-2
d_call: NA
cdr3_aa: CASKSSDGYTF
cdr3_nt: TGTGCCAGCAAATCATCCGACGGCTACACCTTC

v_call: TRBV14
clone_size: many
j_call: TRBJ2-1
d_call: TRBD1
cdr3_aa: CASSQLQGNEQFF
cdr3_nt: TGTGCCAGCAGCCAGTTACAGGGGAATGAGCAGTTCTTC

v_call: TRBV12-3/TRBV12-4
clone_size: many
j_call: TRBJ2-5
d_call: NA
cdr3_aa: CASRGTSWGETQYF
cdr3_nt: TGTGCCAGCAGGGGGACATCCTGGGGGGAGACCCAGTACTTC

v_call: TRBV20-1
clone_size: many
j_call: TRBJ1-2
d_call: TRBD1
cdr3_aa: CSAEDRSLYGYTF
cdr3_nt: TGCAGTGCCGAGGACAGGAGCTTATATGGCTACACCTTC

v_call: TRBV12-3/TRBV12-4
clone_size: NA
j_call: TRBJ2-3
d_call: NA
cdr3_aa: CDSSFSTDTQYF
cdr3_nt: TGTGACAGCAGTTTCAGCACAGATACGCAGTATTTT

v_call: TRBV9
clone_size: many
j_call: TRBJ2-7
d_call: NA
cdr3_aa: CASSVGQGGYEQYF
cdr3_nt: TGTGCCAGCAGCGTAGGGCAGGGCGGTTACGAGCAGTACTTC

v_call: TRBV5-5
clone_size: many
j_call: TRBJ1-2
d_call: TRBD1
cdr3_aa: CASSLAPGQDNYGYTF
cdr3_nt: TGTGCCAGCAGCTTGGCCCCGGGACAGGATAACTATGGCTACACCTTC

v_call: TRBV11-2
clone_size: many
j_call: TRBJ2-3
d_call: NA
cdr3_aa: CASSSRTDSNTQYF
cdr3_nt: TGTGCCAGCAGCTCAAGGACTGACTCGAATACGCAGTATTTT

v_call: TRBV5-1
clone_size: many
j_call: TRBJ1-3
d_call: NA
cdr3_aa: CASSLGVASGNTIYF
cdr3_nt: TGCGCCAGCAGCTTGGGAGTCGCCTCTGGAAACACCATATATTTT

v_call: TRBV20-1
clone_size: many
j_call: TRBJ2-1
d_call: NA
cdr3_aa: CSAGAALLNEQFF
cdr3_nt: TGCAGTGCGGGGGCGGCCCTTTTGAATGAGCAGTTCTTC

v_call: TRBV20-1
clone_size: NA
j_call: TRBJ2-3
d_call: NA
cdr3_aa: CSARLGTDTQYF
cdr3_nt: TGCAGTGCTAGACTAGGCACAGATACGCAGTATTTT

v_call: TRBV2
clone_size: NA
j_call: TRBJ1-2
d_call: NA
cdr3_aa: CASSGDGLNYGYTF
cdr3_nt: TGTGCCAGCAGCGGGGACGGATTGAACTATGGCTACACCTTC

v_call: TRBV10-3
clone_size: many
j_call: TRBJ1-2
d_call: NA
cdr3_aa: CAISESGRVHYGYTF
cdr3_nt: TGTGCCATCAGTGAGTCGGGAAGGGTCCACTATGGCTACACCTTC

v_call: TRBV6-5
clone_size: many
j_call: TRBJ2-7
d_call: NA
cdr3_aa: CASRQGARYEQYF
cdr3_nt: TGTGCCAGCAGACAGGGAGCGAGATACGAGCAGTACTTC

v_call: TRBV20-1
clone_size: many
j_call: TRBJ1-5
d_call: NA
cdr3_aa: CSAPGREGQPQHF
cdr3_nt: TGCAGTGCTCCTGGTAGGGAAGGGCAGCCCCAGCATTTT

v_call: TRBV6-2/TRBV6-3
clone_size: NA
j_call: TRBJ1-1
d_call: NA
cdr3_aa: CSSGQEVFRNTEAFF
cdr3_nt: TGTTCATCGGGGCAGGAGGTATTTAGGAACACTGAAGCTTTCTTT

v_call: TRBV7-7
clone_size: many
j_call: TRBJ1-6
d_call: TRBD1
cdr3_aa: CASTRWRQGNSPLHF
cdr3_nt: TGTGCCAGCACCCGGTGGCGACAGGGAAATTCACCCCTCCACTTT

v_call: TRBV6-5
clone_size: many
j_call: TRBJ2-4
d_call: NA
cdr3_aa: CASRARGQAKNIQYF
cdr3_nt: TGTGCCAGCAGGGCCAGGGGCCAAGCCAAAAACATTCAGTACTTC

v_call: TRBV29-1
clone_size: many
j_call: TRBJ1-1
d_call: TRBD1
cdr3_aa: CSGMGGQGRDEAFF
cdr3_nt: TGCAGCGGGATGGGGGGACAGGGACGGGATGAAGCTTTCTTT

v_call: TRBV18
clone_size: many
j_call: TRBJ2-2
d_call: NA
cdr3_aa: CASSPGRGPANTGELFF
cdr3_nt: TGTGCCAGCTCACCAGGCAGGGGTCCCGCGAACACCGGGGAGCTGTTTTTT

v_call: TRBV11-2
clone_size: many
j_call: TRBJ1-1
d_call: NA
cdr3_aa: CASSLSRVGTEAFF
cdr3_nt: TGTGCCAGCAGCTTATCACGGGTGGGCACTGAAGCTTTCTTT

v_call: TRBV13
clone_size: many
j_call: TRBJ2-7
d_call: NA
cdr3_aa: CASSSGPYEQYF
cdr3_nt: TGTGCCAGCAGCTCAGGACCCTACGAGCAGTACTTC

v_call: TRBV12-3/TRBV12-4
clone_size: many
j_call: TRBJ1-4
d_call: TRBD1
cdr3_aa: CASSFTGGAEYEKLFF
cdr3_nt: TGTGCCAGCAGTTTCACAGGGGGAGCCGAGTATGAAAAACTGTTTTTT

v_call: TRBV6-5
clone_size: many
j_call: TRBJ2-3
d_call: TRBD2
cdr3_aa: CASSSTGTSGGPRDTQYF
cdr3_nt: TGTGCCAGCAGTTCGACCGGGACTAGCGGGGGGCCCCGAGATACGCAGTATTTT

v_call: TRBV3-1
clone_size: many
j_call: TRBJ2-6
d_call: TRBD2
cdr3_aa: CASSQGAGDANVLTF
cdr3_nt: TGTGCCAGCAGCCAGGGCGCGGGGGACGCCAACGTCCTGACTTTC

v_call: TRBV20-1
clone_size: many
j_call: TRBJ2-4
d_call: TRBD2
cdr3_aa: CSARGGGAGEGQYF
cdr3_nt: TGCAGTGCTAGAGGTGGGGGAGCGGGAGAAGGTCAGTACTTC

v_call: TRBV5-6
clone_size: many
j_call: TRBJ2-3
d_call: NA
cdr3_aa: CASSLVGAPDTQYF
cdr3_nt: TGTGCCAGCAGCTTGGTTGGGGCGCCAGATACGCAGTATTTT

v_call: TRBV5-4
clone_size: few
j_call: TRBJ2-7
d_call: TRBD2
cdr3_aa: CASRKRGSSYEQYF
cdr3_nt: TGTGCCAGCAGAAAGCGGGGGTCCTCCTACGAGCAGTACTTC

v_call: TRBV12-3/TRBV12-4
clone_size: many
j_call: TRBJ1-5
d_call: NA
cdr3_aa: CASRSYGGGNQPQHF
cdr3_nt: TGTGCCAGCAGGTCTTATGGGGGAGGCAATCAGCCCCAGCATTTT

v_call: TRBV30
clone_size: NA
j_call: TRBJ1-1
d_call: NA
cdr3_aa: CAWSVQRLTEAFF
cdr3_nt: TGTGCCTGGAGTGTACAAAGGTTGACTGAAGCTTTCTTT

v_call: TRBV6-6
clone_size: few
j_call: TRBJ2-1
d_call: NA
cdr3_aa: CDSSTTSKEQFF
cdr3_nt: TGTGACAGCAGTACTACTAGCAAGGAGCAGTTCTTC

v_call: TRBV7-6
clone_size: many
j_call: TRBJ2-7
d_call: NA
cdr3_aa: CASSLDSVPYEQYF
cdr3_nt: TGTGCCAGCAGCTTAGATAGCGTTCCCTACGAGCAGTACTTC

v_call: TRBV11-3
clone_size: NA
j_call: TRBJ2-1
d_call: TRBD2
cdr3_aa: CASSARTSGGGEQFF
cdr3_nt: TGTGCCAGCAGCGCCCGGACTAGCGGGGGGGGTGAGCAGTTCTTC

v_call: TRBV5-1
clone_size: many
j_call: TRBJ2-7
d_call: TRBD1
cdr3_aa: CASSSGTGLDEQYF
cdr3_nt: TGCGCCAGCAGCTCCGGGACAGGGCTCGACGAGCAGTACTTC

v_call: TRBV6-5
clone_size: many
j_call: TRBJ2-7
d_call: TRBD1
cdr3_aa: CASRSGQSSYEQYF
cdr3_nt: TGTGCCAGCAGGTCGGGACAGAGCTCCTACGAGCAGTACTTC

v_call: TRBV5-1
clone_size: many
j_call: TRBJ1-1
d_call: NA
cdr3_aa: CASSLIGTSNTEAFF
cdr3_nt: TGCGCCAGCAGCTTGATAGGGACGTCGAACACTGAAGCTTTCTTT

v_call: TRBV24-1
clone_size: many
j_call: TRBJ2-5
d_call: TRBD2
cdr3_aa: CATSGGLADQETQYF
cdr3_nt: TGTGCCACCAGTGGTGGACTAGCGGATCAAGAGACCCAGTACTTC